The source of this TCR beta chain is a study of OX40 agonist ivuxolimab in advanced cancers. Background for the entire study: Ivuxolimab was a fully human IgG2 agonistic monoclonal antibody targeting the costimulatory receptor OX40 (CD134). Intravenous ivuxolimab was administered to patients every 2 weeks at six dose levels: 0.01, 0.1, 0.3, 1.5, 3 and 10 mg/kg. Of the approximately 50 dose-escalation patients, hepatocellular carcinoma was present in approximately 20, melanoma in approximately 15, renal cell carcinoma in 9 and head and neck cancer in 9. In the dose-escalation cohort, roughly 82% of patients were male, and the mean age was approximately 60 years with a range of about 20 to 80. Patients were allowed to have had prior anti-PD-1, anti-PD-L1 or anti-CTLA-4 therapy, and approximately 43% of the dose-escalation patients had previously received checkpoint inhibitors. Partial responses occurred in three dose-escalation patients: two with cutaneous melanoma and one with hepatocellular carcinoma. Peripheral TCRbeta sequencing was intended to test whether TCR sequence diversity was altered and clonal T-cell expansion was caused by ivuxolimab. The paper describes the monotherapy dose-escalation part (N of about 54 patients) of the phase I trial of ivuxolimab. What the study reported, not specific to this receptor: On average, CD8+ T cells showed more expanded clones than CD4+ T cells after ivuxolimab. At doses of 0.1 to 3.0 mg/kg, clonal expansion of both CD4+ and CD8+ blood T cells was observed from baseline to week 6. The antigen specificity of the clonally expanded peripheral T cells was not determined. In the 0.1-3.0 mg/kg groups, partial responders had among the lowest normalized peripheral clonal expansion, particularly in CD8+ T cells. Low levels of normalized T-cell clonal expansion were also seen in some nonresponding patients.

V lost 6 bases and J lost 0 bases; the stretch between them is 12 bases long. The CDR3 runs 14 residues from the cysteine to the phenylalanine. The CDR3 DNA has 42 bases and is translated from base 1. The germline V gene specifies SNHLY as CDR1 and FYNNEI as CDR2. For this clone: The clone's antigen remains unknown. Base qualities are not at hand, and no much larger clone is one base apart.

The trial excluded patients who had a history of autoimmune disease or who were on systemic immunosuppression. In every dose cohort, peripheral blood was drawn for TCR sequencing at baseline, cycle 4 day 1, and cycle 7 day 1. The samples were drawn from a first-in-human, open-label, multicenter phase I dose-escalation trial of ivuxolimab. The trial enrolled adults with locally advanced or metastatic head and neck squamous cell, hepatocellular, melanoma or renal cell carcinoma. Before TCR sequencing, CD4+ and CD8+ T cells were separately sorted from peripheral blood. For sequencing of the TCRbeta CDR3 region, genomic DNA was extracted from the sorted cells. The immunoSEQ Assay was used to sequence the TCRbeta CDR3 regions. This immuneACCESS table, as held by TCRdb, lists in-frame sequences with V and J called but not all clones. Of the missing ones, under half trace to an unresolved V gene in checked studies; the others have no known cause. The sample records some 70,000 clones, roughly 83% of which are singletons. Jointly, the top ten make up over 1.1% of the sample.

The chain links TRBV2 with TRBJ2-7; possibly the D gene is TRBD1, per 6 matching bases. The sequencing here drew on CD4+ or CD8+ T cells sorted from blood, taken in a trial of the OX40 agonist ivuxolimab. The clonotype originates from an adult with an advanced solid tumor such as melanoma, head and neck, liver or kidney cancer. The CDR3 reads as follows: CASRRQDISYEQYF. The nucleotides read TGTGCCAGCAGAAGACAGGACATCTCCTACGAGCAGTACTTC.